This T cell receptor beta chain was obtained from a study of T cells after yellow fever vaccination. Study details: Fractions containing few cells were prepared with SMART-Seq v4 Ultra Low Input.

Study observations and caveats: On day 0, almost all vaccine-responding clonotypes were undetectable in sorted memory subsets. Among all clonotypes, a small share was observed in both CD4 and CD8 compartments.

TCRdb recomputed calls from the 5' RACE reads with MiXCR, one row per CDR3 protein. Of about 53,000 distinct CDR3 sequences in the sample, approximately 5.5% were seen once. The specimen comprised PBMCs, either bulk or a sorted T-cell subset (CD4+, CD8+, memory, or dextramer-sorted; not recorded which), sampled on the day of the yellow fever booster vaccination. This TCR was sampled from a man younger than 35 who received the YFV17D yellow fever vaccine.

CDR3 in amino acids: CAWTSGGYEQYF. The DNA for the CDR3 is TGTGCCTGGACGAGCGGGGGATACGAGCAGTACTTC. The chain uses TRBV30 and TRBJ2-7; 8 bases line up with TRBD2. Germline V gene data show CDR1 as GTSNPN and CDR2 as SVGIG (reference sequence). Germline trimming cut 4 bases from V and 4 bases from J; bases unmatched to any gene: 3. The CDR3 contains 12 residues.